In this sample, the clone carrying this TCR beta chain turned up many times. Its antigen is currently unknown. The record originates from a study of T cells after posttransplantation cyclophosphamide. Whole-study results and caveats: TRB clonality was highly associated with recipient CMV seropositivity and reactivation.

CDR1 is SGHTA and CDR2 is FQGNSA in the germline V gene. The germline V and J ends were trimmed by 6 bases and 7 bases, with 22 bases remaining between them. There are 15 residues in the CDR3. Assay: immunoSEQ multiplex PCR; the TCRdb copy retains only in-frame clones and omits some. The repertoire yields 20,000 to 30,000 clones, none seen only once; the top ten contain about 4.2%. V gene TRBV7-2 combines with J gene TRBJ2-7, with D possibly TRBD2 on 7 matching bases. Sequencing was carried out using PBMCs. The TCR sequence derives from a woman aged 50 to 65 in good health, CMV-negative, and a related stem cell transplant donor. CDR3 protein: CASRPAGAGTGEQYF. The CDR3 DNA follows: TGTGCCAGCAGGCCTGCGGGGGCAGGGACGGGGGAGCAGTACTTC. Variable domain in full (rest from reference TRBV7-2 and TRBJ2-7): GAGVSQSPSNKVTEKGKDVELRCDPISGHTALYWYRQSLGQGLEFLIYFQGNSAPDKSGLPSDRFSAERTGGSVSTLTIQRTQQEDSAVYLCASRPAGAGTGEQYFGPGTRLTVT.